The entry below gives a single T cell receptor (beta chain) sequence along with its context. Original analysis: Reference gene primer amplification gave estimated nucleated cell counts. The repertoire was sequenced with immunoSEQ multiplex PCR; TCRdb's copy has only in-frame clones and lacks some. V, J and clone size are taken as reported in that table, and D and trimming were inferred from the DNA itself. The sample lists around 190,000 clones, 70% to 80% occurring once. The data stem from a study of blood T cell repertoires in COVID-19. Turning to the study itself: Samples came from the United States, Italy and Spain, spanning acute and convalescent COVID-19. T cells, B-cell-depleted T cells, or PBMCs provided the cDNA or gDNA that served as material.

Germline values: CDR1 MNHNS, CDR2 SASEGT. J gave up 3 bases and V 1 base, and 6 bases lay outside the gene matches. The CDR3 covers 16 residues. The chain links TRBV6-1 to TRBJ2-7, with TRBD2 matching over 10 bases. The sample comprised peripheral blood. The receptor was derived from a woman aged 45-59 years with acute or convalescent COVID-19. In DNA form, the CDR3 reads TGTGCCAGCAGTGAAGGGCGACTAGCGGGCATCTACGAGCAGTACTTC. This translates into CASSEGRLAGIYEQYF.